This TCR beta chain appears in the sequencing data of a study of blood T cell repertoires in COVID-19. Study at large: The United States, Italy and Spain provided the acute and convalescent COVID-19 samples. The analysed material was cDNA or gDNA that came from T cells, B-cell-depleted T cells, or PBMCs.

Germline loops: CDR1 LNHNV, CDR2 YYDKDF (reference sequence). The CDR3 contains 14 residues. V was clipped by 1 base and J by 8 bases, with 14 bases between them. Study processing details: Nucleated cell number was recorded as an estimate derived from reference gene primer amplification. Produced via immunoSEQ multiplex PCR; TCRdb's table is partial and in-frame only. From that table come the V and J calls and clone size; the DNA was used to work out D and trimming. Of 150,000 to 200,000 clones in the sample, more than 80% were seen once. This chain joins TRBV15 and TRBJ1-2; tentative D call: TRBD1 (5 bases). Sequenced input: peripheral blood. This receptor was identified in a man aged 45-60 years with acute or convalescent COVID-19. The CDR3 DNA follows: TGTGCCACCAGCAGAGCCCAGGGCTTGGGAGGCTACACCTTC. It encodes CATSRAQGLGGYTF.